A selection of T cell receptor beta chains follows, all from one sample in a study of T cell changes during pregnancy in multiple sclerosis. The protocol was immunoSEQ multiplex PCR, while the TCRdb copy is restricted to in-frame clones and leaves out a portion. In the table there are tens of thousands of clones, around 94% of which are singletons. The input for sequencing was CD4+ T cells from peripheral blood mononuclear cells, taken before pregnancy. The receptors shown here come from a female donor with multiple sclerosis, enrolled in a pregnancy study. Each CDR3 is given with its conserved first and last residue. The D gene is left open where the match is weak. Only some rows state a clone size, as once, few, many or a class for expanded clones.

CDR3 length	D gene	clone size	V gene	J gene	CDR3 DNA	CDR3 protein
14	TRBD1	once	TRBV6-1	TRBJ2-7	TGTGCCAGCAGAGTTGACAGGGTCATCTACGAGCAGTACTTC	CASRVDRVIYEQYF
14	NA	NA	TRBV2	TRBJ1-1	TGTGCCAGCAGTCAAAAAGGGGGAGACACTGAAGCTTTCTTT	CASSQKGGDTEAFF
15	TRBD1	NA	TRBV7-3	TRBJ2-1	TGTGCCAGCAGCCTTTCCTCGGACAGGGGAAATGAGCAGTTCTTC	CASSLSSDRGNEQFF
15	TRBD1	NA	TRBV29-1	TRBJ1-2	TGCAGCGTTGAAGATCAGGACAGGTCTTACTATGGCTACACCTTC	CSVEDQDRSYYGYTF
13	TRBD1	NA	TRBV18	TRBJ2-7	TGTGCCAGCTCAGCGACAGGGGTCTACGAGCAGTACTTC	CASSATGVYEQYF
14	TRBD1	once	TRBV5-1	TRBJ1-2	TGCGCCAGCAGCTCGGGACAGAATATCTATGGCTACACCTTC	CASSSGQNIYGYTF
15	TRBD2	once	TRBV5-1	TRBJ2-2	TGCGCCAGCAGCTTGGATAGCGGGAGGGCCGGGGAGCTGTTTTTT	CASSLDSGRAGELFF
15	TRBD1	NA	TRBV19	TRBJ1-5	TGTGCCAGTAGGTTGGACAGGGTGAGCAATCAGCCCCAGCATTTT	CASRLDRVSNQPQHF
15	TRBD1	NA	TRBV5-4	TRBJ1-1	TGTGCCAGCAGCTTGGCCCGACAGGGGAACACTGAAGCTTTCTTT	CASSLARQGNTEAFF
15	TRBD1	NA	TRBV2	TRBJ2-7	TGTGCCAGCAGTATCTTGGGACAGGGGATCGACGAGCAGTACTTC	CASSILGQGIDEQYF
14	TRBD1	NA	TRBV30	TRBJ1-6	TGTGCCTGGAGTGTGGGACAGAAATATTCACCCCTCCACTTT	CAWSVGQKYSPLHF
14	TRBD1	NA	TRBV28	TRBJ2-7	TGTGCCAGCAGTCCCCCCGGACAGGGTCGCGAGCAGTACTTC	CASSPPGQGREQYF
15	TRBD1	NA	TRBV18	TRBJ1-2	TGTGCCAGCTCACCGCAACAGGGGGCGCAGGGAGGCTACACCTTC	CASSPQQGAQGGYTF
15	NA	NA	TRBV9	TRBJ2-2	TGTGCCAGCAATTTGGACAGCCGTCCAAACGGGGAGCTGTTTTTT	CASNLDSRPNGELFF
13	TRBD1	NA	TRBV6-6	TRBJ1-2	TGTGCCAGCAGCCGGGACAGGATATATGGCTACACCTTC	CASSRDRIYGYTF
15	TRBD2	NA	TRBV14	TRBJ2-5	TGTGCCAGCAGCCAAGCTAGCGGGAGTCAAGAGACCCAGTACTTC	CASSQASGSQETQYF
16	NA	NA	TRBV6-5	TRBJ1-1	TGTGCCAGCAGTTACTCGTCGGGGGGGATGAACACTGAAGCTTTCTTT	CASSYSSGGMNTEAFF
13	NA	NA	TRBV21-1	TRBJ2-7	TGTGCCAGCACGTACAGGGGGCACCACGAGCAGTACTTC	CASTYRGHHEQYF
14	NA	NA	TRBV2	TRBJ1-5	TGTGCCAGCAGCCAGGCCTATAGCAATCAGCCCCAGCATTTT	CASSQAYSNQPQHF
20	NA	NA	TRBV6-1	TRBJ1-5	TGTGCCAGCAGTGAAAGGTGGGGCAGGGCATCGGTTAGTGGCAATCAGCCCCAGCATTTT	CASSERWGRASVSGNQPQHF